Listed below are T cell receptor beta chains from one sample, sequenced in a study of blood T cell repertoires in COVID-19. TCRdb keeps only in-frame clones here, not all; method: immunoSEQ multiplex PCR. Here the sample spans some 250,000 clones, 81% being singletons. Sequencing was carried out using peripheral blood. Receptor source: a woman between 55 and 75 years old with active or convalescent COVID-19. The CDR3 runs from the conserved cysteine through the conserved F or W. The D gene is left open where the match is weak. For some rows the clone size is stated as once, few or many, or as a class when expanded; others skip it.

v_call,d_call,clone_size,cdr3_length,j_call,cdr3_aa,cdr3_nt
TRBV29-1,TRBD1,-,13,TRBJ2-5,CSVLWTGQETQYF,TGCAGCGTTTTGTGGACAGGGCAAGAGACCCAGTACTTC
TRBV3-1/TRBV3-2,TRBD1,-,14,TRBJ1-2,CASSQVGQGGGYTF,TGTGCCAGCAGCCAAGTGGGACAGGGCGGTGGCTACACCTTC
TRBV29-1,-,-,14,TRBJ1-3,CSVEERASGNTIYF,TGCAGCGTTGAAGAACGAGCCTCTGGAAACACCATATATTTT
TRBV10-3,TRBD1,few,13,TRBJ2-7,CATSGTGTYEQYF,TGTGCCACCTCCGGGACAGGGACCTACGAGCAGTACTTC
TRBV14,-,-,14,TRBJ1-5,CASSQAGGGQPQHF,TGTGCCAGCAGCCAAGCCGGGGGAGGACAGCCCCAGCATTTT
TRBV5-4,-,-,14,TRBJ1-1,CASSLPGKNTEAFF,TGTGCCAGCAGCTTGCCCGGGAAGAACACTGAAGCTTTCTTT
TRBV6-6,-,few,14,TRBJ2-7,CASSPRMGAREQYF,TGTGCCAGCAGCCCCCGAATGGGGGCGCGGGAGCAGTACTTC
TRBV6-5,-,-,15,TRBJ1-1,CASRLESSVNTEAFF,TGTGCCAGCAGACTAGAGTCCTCGGTGAACACTGAAGCTTTCTTT
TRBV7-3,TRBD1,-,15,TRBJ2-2,CASSSRQGSTGELFF,TGTGCCAGCAGCTCCCGACAGGGTAGCACCGGGGAGCTGTTTTTT
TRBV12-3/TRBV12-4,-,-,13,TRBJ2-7,CASGGSYSYEQYF,TGTGCCAGCGGGGGGAGCTACTCCTACGAGCAGTACTTC
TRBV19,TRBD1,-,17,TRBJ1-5,CASNTARTGGDGQPQHF,TGTGCCAGTAACACAGCCCGGACAGGGGGCGATGGTCAGCCCCAGCATTTT
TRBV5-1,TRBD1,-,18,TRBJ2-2,CASSSLPGQGAGTGELFF,TGCGCCAGCAGCTCCCTGCCGGGACAGGGGGCTGGAACCGGGGAGCTGTTTTTT
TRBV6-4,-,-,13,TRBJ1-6,CASSEEIRSPLHF,TGTGCCAGCAGTGAGGAGATTAGGTCACCCCTCCACTTT
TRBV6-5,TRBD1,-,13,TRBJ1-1,CASTALTGREAFF,TGTGCCAGCACCGCTTTGACAGGGCGGGAAGCTTTCTTT
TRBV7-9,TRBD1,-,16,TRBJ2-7,CASSSTVVGGDDEQYF,TGTGCCAGCAGCTCCACGGTGGTAGGGGGCGACGACGAGCAGTACTTC
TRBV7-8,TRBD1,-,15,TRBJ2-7,CASSLLRDSSYEQYF,TGTGCCAGCAGCTTACTTAGGGACAGCTCCTACGAGCAGTACTTC
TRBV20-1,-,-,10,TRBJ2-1,CSAQHEEQFF,TGCAGTGCTCAACACGAAGAGCAGTTCTTC
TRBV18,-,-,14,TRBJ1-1,CASSPGGTNTEAFF,TGTGCCAGCTCACCTGGGGGGACGAACACTGAAGCTTTCTTT
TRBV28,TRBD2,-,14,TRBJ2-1,CASSPLAGTDEQFF,TGTGCCAGCAGTCCATTAGCGGGAACCGATGAGCAGTTCTTC
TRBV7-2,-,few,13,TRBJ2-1,CASSLVQNNEQFF,TGTGCCAGCAGCTTAGTACAAAACAATGAGCAGTTCTTC
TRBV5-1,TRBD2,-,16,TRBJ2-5,CASSESGASGRETQYF,TGCGCCAGCAGCGAATCGGGTGCTAGCGGGCGGGAGACCCAGTACTTC
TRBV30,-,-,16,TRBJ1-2,CAWKNARTDNNYGYTF,TGTGCCTGGAAGAATGCTCGGACAGATAATAACTATGGCTACACCTTC
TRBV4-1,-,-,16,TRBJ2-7,CASSQVVGGPPGEQYF,TGCGCCAGCAGCCAAGTAGTCGGGGGGCCTCCCGGCGAGCAGTACTTC
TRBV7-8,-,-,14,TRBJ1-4,CASSLIRGNEKLFF,TGTGCCAGCAGCTTAATACGGGGTAATGAAAAACTGTTTTTT
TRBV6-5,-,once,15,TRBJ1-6,CASSRIQVYNSPLHF,TGTGCCAGCAGCCGAATACAGGTCTATAATTCACCCCTCCACTTT
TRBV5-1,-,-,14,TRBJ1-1,CASSLQGGNTEAFF,TGCGCCAGCAGCTTGCAGGGTGGGAACACTGAAGCTTTCTTT
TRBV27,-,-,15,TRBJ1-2,CASSSDAQGNYGYTF,TGTGCCAGCAGCTCCGACGCACAGGGTAACTATGGCTACACCTTC
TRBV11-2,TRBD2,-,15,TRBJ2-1,CASSLGLAGDNEQFF,TGTGCCAGCAGCTTAGGACTAGCGGGGGACAATGAGCAGTTCTTC
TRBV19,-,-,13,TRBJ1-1,CASNPITGLRAFF,TGTGCCAGTAACCCCATTACAGGTTTGCGAGCTTTCTTT
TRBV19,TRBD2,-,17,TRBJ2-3,CASSTHRLAGGQDTQYF,TGTGCCAGTAGTACCCATAGGTTAGCGGGGGGGCAAGATACGCAGTATTTT
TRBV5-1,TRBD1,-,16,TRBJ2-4,CASSLAGQHSKNIQYF,TGCGCCAGCAGCTTGGCGGGACAGCATTCCAAAAACATTCAGTACTTC
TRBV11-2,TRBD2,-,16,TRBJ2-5,CASSLVGGGGRETQYF,TGTGCCAGCAGCTTAGTCGGCGGGGGGGGCAGGGAGACCCAGTACTTC
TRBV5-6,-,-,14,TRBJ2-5,CASSLAGSQETQYF,TGTGCCAGCAGCTTGGCGGGGTCACAAGAGACCCAGTACTTC
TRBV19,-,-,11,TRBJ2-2,CASTSPGELFF,TGTGCCAGTACGTCCCCCGGGGAGCTGTTTTTT
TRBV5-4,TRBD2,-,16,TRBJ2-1,CASSLVGGGSYNEQFF,TGTGCCAGCAGCCTCGTTGGGGGGGGCTCCTACAATGAGCAGTTCTTC
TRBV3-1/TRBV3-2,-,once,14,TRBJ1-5,CASSLGLPNQPQHF,TGTGCCAGCAGCCTGGGACTTCCAAATCAGCCCCAGCATTTT
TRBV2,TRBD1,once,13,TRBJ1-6,CASIRDSDSPLHF,TGTGCCAGCATCCGGGACAGTGATTCACCCCTCCACTTT